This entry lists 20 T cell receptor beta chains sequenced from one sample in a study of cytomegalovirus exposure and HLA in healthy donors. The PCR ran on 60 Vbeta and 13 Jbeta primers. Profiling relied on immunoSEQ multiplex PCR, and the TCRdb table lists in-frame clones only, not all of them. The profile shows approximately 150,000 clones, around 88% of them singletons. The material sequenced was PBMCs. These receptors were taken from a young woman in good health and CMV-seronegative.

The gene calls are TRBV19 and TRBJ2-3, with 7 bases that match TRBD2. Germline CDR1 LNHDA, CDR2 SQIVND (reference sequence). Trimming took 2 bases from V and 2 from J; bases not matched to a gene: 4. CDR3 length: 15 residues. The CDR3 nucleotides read TGTGCCAGTAGTATAACGGGGGGTAACACAGATACGCAGTATTTT. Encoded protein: CASSITGGNTDTQYF.

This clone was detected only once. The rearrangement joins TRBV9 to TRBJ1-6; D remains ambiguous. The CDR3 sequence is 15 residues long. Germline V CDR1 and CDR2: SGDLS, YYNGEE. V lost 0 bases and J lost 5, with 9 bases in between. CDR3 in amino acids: CASSVGGSDNSPLHF. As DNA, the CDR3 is TGTGCCAGCAGCGTAGGAGGTTCGGATAATTCACCCCTCCACTTT.

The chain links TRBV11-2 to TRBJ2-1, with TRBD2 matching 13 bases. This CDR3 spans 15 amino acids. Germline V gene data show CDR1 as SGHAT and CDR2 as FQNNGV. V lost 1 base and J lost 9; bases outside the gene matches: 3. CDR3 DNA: TGTGCCAGCAGCTTAGTACTAGCGGGAGGGGGTGAGCAGTTCTTC. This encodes CASSLVLAGGGEQFF.

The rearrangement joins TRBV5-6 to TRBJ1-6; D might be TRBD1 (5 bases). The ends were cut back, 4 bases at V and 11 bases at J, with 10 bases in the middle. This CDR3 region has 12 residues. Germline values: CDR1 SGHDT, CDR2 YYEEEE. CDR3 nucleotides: TGTGCCAGCAGCCCGGGGGGGACACCCCTCCACTTT. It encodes CASSPGGTPLHF.

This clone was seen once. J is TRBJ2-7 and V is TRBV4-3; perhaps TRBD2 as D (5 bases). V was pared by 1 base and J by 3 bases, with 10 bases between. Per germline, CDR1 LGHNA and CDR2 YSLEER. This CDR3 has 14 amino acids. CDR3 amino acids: CASSQGFEGYEQYF. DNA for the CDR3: TGCGCCAGCAGCCAAGGGTTCGAGGGCTACGAGCAGTACTTC.

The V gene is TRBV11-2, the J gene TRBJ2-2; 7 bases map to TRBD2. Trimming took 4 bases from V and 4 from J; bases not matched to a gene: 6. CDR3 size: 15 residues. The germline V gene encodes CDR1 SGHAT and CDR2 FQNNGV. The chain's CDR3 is CASSYGTMGTGELFF. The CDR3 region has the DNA TGTGCCAGCAGCTACGGGACTATGGGCACCGGGGAGCTGTTTTTT.

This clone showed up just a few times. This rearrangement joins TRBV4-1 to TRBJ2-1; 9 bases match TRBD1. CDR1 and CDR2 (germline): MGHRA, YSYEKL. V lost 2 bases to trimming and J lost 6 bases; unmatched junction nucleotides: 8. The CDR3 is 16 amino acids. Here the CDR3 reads CASSQIPGTGSNEQFF. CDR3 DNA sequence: TGCGCCAGCAGCCAAATCCCCGGGACAGGGTCCAATGAGCAGTTCTTC.

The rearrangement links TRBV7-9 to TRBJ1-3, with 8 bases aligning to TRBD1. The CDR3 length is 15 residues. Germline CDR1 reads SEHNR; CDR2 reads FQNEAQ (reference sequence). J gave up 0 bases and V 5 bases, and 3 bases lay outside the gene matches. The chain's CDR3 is CASSSDRGSGNTIYF. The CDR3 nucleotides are TGTGCCAGCAGCAGTGACAGGGGCTCTGGAAACACCATATATTTT.

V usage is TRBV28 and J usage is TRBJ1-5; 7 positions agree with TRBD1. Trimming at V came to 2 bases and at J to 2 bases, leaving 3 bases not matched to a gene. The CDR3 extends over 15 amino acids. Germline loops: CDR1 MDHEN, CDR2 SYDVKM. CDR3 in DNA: TGTGCCAGCAGTTTAAGGGGGCTGGGCAATCAGCCCCAGCATTTT. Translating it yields CASSLRGLGNQPQHF.

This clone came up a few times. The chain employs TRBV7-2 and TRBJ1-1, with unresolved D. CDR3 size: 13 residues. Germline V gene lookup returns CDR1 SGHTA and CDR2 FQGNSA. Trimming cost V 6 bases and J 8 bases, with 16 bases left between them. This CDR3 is CASSSVGAGEAFF. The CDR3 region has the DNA TGTGCCAGCAGTTCAGTCGGAGCGGGAGAAGCTTTCTTT.

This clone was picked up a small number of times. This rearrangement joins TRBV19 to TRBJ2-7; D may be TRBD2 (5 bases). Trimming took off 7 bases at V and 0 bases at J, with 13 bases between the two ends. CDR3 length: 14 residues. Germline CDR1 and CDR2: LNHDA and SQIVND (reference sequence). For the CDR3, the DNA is TGTGCCAGTAAGGAGCGGAGGAGCTCCTACGAGCAGTACTTC. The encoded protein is CASKERRSSYEQYF. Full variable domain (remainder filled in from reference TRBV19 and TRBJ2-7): DGGITQSPKYLFRKEGQNVTLSCEQNLNHDAMYWYRQDPGQGLRLIYYSQIVNDFQKGDIAEGYSVSREKKESFPLTVTSAQKNPTAFYLCASKERRSSYEQYFGPGTRLTVT.

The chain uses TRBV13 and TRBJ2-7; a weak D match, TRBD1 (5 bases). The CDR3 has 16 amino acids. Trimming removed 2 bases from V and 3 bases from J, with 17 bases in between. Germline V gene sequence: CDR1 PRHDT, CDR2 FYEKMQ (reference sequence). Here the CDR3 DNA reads TGTGCCAGCAGCTTAAGGTTAGGGTGGCAGGGCTACGAGCAGTACTTC. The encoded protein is CASSLRLGWQGYEQYF.

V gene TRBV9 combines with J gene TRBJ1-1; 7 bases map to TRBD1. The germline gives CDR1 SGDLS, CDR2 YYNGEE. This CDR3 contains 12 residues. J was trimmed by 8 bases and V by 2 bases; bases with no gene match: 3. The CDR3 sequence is CASSVGGQEAFF. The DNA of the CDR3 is TGTGCCAGCAGCGTGGGGGGACAGGAAGCTTTCTTT. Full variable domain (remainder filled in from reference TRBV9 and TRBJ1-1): DSGVTQTPKHLITATGQRVTLRCSPRSGDLSVYWYQQSLDQGLQFLIQYYNGEERAKGNILERFSAQQFPDLHSELNLSSLELGDSALYFCASSVGGQEAFFGQGTRLTVV.

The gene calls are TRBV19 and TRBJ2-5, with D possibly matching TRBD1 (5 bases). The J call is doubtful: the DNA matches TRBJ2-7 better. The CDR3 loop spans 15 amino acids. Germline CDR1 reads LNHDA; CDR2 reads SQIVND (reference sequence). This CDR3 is CASSIGAVSSYEQYF. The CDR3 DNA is TGTGCCAGTAGTATTGGGGCAGTAAGCTCCTACGAGCAGTACTTC.

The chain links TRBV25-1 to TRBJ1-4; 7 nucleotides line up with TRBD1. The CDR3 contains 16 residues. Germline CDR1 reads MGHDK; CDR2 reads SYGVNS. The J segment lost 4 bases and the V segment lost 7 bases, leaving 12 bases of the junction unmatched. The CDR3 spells CASIGPGTDFNEKLFF. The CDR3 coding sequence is TGTGCCAGCATTGGACCCGGGACAGACTTTAATGAAAAACTGTTTTTT.

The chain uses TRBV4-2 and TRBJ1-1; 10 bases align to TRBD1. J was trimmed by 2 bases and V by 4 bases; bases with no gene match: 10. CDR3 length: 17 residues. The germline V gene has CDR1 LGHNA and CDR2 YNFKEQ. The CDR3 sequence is CASSRESGTGANTEAFF. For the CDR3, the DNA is TGTGCCAGCAGCCGAGAATCCGGGACAGGGGCTAACACTGAAGCTTTCTTT.

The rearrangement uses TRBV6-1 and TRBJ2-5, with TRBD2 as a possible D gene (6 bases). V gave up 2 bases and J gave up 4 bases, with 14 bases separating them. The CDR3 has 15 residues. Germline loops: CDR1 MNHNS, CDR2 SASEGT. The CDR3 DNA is TGTGCCAGCAGTGAAAGTCTGGGGGGTAGAGAGACCCAGTACTTC. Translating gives CASSESLGGRETQYF.

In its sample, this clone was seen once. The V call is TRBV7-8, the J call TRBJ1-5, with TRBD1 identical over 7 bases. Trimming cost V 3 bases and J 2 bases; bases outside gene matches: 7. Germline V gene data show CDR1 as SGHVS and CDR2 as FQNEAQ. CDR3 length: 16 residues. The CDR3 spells CASSFSSTGGNQPQHF. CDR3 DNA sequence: TGTGCCAGCAGCTTTAGTTCCACAGGGGGCAATCAGCCCCAGCATTTT.

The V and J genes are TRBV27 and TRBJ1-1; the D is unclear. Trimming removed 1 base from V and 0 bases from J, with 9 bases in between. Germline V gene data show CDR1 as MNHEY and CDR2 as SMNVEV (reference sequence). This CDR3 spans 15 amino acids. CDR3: CASSLFRAMNTEAFF. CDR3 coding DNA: TGTGCCAGCAGTTTATTCCGCGCTATGAACACTGAAGCTTTCTTT.

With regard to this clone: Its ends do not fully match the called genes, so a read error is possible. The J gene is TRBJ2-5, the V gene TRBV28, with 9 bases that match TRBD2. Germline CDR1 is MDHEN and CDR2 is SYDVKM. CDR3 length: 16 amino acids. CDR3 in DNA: TGTGCCAGCAGTGACCGACGGACTAGCGAGCAAGAGACCCAGCACTTC. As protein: CASSDRRTSEQETQHF.